This T cell receptor beta chain was found in a study of shared clonotypes between healthy human individuals. Study findings and constraints: Only blood samples were collected, and tissue repertoires likely differ.

On this clone: Its antigen is unidentified.

Libraries were prepared by immunoSEQ multiplex PCR; TCRdb keeps only in-frame clonotypes and omits some of them. The sample has about 1.5 million clones, roughly 95% seen once. Those who donated were healthy HIV-negative adults, with no recent acute infections or vaccinations reported. V gave up 4 bases and J gave up 1 base, with 7 bases separating them. The germline V gene has CDR1 MDHEN and CDR2 SYDVKM. The CDR3 covers 13 residues. The sample was naive CD4+ T cells sorted from blood. Subset denoted: CD45RA+ positively selected. The clonotype originates from a man aged 25-40 years in good health. The J gene is TRBJ1-1, the V gene TRBV28; D is unclear. CDR3: CASSSYENTEAFF. The CDR3 DNA sequence: TGTGCCAGCAGTTCTTACGAGAACACTGAAGCTTTCTTT.